This TCR beta chain was found in a study of quantifying T cell responses using KT2 cells. Study-level background: TCR alpha and beta constant-region primers primed reverse transcription of RNA. General study points: Very high KT2 spike-in numbers caused saturation in KT2 sequence detection. Counts of KT2 alpha and beta sequences rose linearly with the number of KT2 cells added.

Known numbers of the T cell clone KT2 were added to PBMC. The V end lost 6 bases, the J end lost 2 bases, and 5 bases lay between the germline ends. The CDR3 length is 11 residues. Germline loops: CDR1 MDHEN, CDR2 SYDVKM. This clonotype was counted at least ten times. Its target is unknown. The cDNA 3' end received a ligated oligonucleotide with a UMI. First-round PCR used approximately 4 cycles and beta primers RC1.1 and RC1.2 covering TRBC1 and TRBC2. Starting with the second PCR, alpha and beta TCR chains went through separate processing. TCRdb reprocessed the UMI-ligation and nested PCR reads via MiXCR and lists one record per CDR3 protein. The sample lists fewer than 50,000 distinct CDR3 sequences, 11% occurring once.

The clonotype comes from a human donor. Source material: PBMCs spiked with cells of the T cell clone KT2. V gene TRBV28 combines with J gene TRBJ2-7; no reliable D call. CDR3 coding DNA: TGTGCCAGCAGCCAAACCTACGAGCAGTACTTC. As protein: CASSQTYEQYF.